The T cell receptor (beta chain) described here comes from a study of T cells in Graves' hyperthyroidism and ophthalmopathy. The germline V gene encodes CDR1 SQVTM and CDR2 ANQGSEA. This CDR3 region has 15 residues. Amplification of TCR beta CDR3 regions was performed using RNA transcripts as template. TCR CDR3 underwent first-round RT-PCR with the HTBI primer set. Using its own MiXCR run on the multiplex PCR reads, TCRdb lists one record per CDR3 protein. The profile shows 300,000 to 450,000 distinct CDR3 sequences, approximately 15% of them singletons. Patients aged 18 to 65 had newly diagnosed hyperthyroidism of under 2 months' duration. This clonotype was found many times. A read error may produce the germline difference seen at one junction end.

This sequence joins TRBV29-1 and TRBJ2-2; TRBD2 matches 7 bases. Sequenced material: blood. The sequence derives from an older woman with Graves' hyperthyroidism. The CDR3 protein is CSVEGTERGTGELFF. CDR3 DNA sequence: TGCAGCGTCGAAGGGACCGAGCGGGGCACCGGGGAGCTGTTTTTT.